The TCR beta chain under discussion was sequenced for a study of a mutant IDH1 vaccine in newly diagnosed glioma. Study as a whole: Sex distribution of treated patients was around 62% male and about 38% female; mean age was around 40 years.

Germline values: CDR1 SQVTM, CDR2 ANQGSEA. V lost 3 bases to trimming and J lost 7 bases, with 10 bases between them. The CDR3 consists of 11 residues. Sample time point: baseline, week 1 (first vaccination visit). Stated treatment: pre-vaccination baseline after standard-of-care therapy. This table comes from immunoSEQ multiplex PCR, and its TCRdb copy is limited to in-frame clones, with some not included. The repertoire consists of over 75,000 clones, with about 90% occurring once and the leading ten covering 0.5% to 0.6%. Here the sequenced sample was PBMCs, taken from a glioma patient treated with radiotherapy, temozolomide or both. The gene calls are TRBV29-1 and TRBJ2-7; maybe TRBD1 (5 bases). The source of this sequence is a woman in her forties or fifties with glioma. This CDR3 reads CSVDRVGEQYF. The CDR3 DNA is TGCAGCGTTGACAGGGTGGGGGAGCAGTACTTC.